Below are 20 T cell receptor beta chains sequenced from a single sample in a study of T-cell memory formation after mild COVID-19. TCRdb reprocessed the 5' RACE reads with MiXCR, giving one entry per CDR3 protein. The repertoire includes 470,000 or so distinct CDR3 sequences, roughly 18% of them detected once, and about 22% sits in the top ten. Sequences were obtained from PBMCs or a T cell subset sorted from them (not recorded which). The source of these receptors is a man between 18 and 29 years old who had mild COVID-19 (a few samples of this study predate the infection). Cell type and time point are not known.

V usage is TRBV24-1 and J usage is TRBJ2-3, with D tentatively TRBD1 or TRBD2 (5 bases each). The CDR3 is made up of 16 amino acids. Germline CDR1 KGHDR, CDR2 SFDVKD. The V and J ends lost 5 bases and 3 bases respectively, with 17 bases between them. The DNA of the CDR3 is TGTGCCACCAGTGCCGGGGCAGCCTGGGGGACAGATACGCAGTATTTT. This gives the protein CATSAGAAWGTDTQYF.

The chain combines TRBV28 with TRBJ2-7; D possibly corresponds to TRBD1 (6 bases). Trimming removed 6 bases from V and 0 bases from J, with 9 bases in between. CDR1 and CDR2 from the germline V gene are MDHEN and SYDVKM. The CDR3 has 13 amino acids. CDR3 protein: CASSTGFSYEQYV. CDR3 bases: TGTGCCAGCAGCACAGGGTTCTCCTACGAGCAGTACGTC.

A word on this clonotype: One end of the junction varies from germline; a read error may be responsible. The chain uses TRBV4-3 and TRBJ2-1; D is possibly TRBD2 (5 bases). The CDR3 extends over 15 amino acids. Germline V gene lookup returns CDR1 LGHNA and CDR2 YSLEER. The CDR3 DNA sequence: TGCGCCAGCAGCCAAGCGGGATACTCCAACAATGAGCAGTTCTTC. Translation gives CASSQAGYSNNEQFF.

The chain is built from TRBV7-2 and TRBJ2-3, with 10 bases fitting TRBD2. The germline V gene encodes CDR1 SGHTA and CDR2 FQGNSA. The CDR3 length is 22 residues. V trimming: 1 base; J trimming: 4 bases; junction bases outside the gene matches: 23. For the CDR3, the DNA is TGTGCCAGCAGCTTAGTCCCGCTACTAGCGGGGTTACCGCCCACCGGCGCAGATACGCAGTATTTT. Protein sequence: CASSLVPLLAGLPPTGADTQYF.

In this sample, this clonotype turned up many times. This sequence joins TRBV7-8 and TRBJ2-1; perhaps TRBD2 as D (6 bases). V dropped 5 bases and J dropped 0 bases, with 11 bases sitting between them. The CDR3 spans 15 residues. Germline V gene lookup returns CDR1 SGHVS and CDR2 FQNEAQ. CDR3: CASSPWGGSYNEQFF. CDR3 sequence (DNA): TGTGCCAGCAGCCCCTGGGGAGGCTCCTACAATGAGCAGTTCTTC.

The V and J genes are TRBV10-3 and TRBJ2-7; 7 nucleotides match TRBD1. The CDR3 runs to 13 residues. Germline loops: CDR1 ENHRY, CDR2 SYGVKD. J was trimmed by 0 bases and V by 11 bases; bases with no gene match: 7. The DNA of the CDR3 is TGTGCCCTGGCAGGGGACAGCTCCTACGAGCAGTACTTC. This codes for CALAGDSSYEQYF.

This clonotype was detected a few times. This chain uses TRBV24-1 with TRBJ2-2, with D perhaps TRBD1 (6 bases). Germline V gives CDR1 KGHDR, CDR2 SFDVKD. CDR3 length: 14 amino acids. Trimming shortened V by 10 bases and J by 3 bases, and 14 bases separated the two germline ends. CDR3 amino acids: CATEQGGHTGELFF. DNA of the CDR3: TGTGCCACGGAACAGGGCGGACACACCGGGGAGCTGTTTTTT.

In its sample, this clonotype was seen a few times. This chain joins TRBV4-1 and TRBJ2-5; 13 bases fit TRBD2. The V and J ends lost 3 bases and 5 bases, in that order; junction bases with no gene match: 15. This CDR3 contains 19 residues. Germline V gives CDR1 MGHRA, CDR2 YSYEKL. The CDR3 sequence: CASSHQAGTSGDAWETQYF. DNA for the CDR3: TGCGCCAGCAGCCATCAAGCCGGGACTAGCGGGGATGCATGGGAGACCCAGTACTTC.

This clonotype was recorded once. The chain recombines TRBV19 with TRBJ2-1; D ambiguous. Germline-derived CDR1 and CDR2 are LNHDA and SQIVND (reference sequence). The CDR3 loop spans 13 amino acids. V lost 1 base and J lost 6, with 7 bases in between. Written as DNA, the CDR3 is TGTGCCAGTAGTATAGGGCAGACCAATGAGCAGTTCTTC. Translated: CASSIGQTNEQFF.

This clonotype was detected only a few times. The CDR3 region is CSELEGAADTQYF. DNA for the CDR3: TGCAGTGAGTTGGAGGGGGCCGCAGATACGCAGTATTTT. The chain combines TRBV20-1 with TRBJ2-3, with D tentatively TRBD1 (7 bases). The germline gives CDR1 DFQATT, CDR2 SNEGSKA (reference sequence). This CDR3 region has 13 residues. V gave up 7 bases and J gave up 4 bases, with 15 bases separating them.

In its sample, this clonotype was seen a few times. The chain couples TRBV20-1 to TRBJ2-5, with a weak D call TRBD2 (6 bases). Germline V CDR1 and CDR2: DFQATT, SNEGSKA (reference sequence). The CDR3 runs to 13 residues. In DNA, the CDR3 is TGCAGGGCTCTTTCTGGCGGGGCCAAGACCCAGTACTTC. Translated: CRALSGGAKTQYF.

The J gene is TRBJ2-7, the V gene TRBV5-4, with TRBD2 identical over 12 bases. The CDR3 consists of 15 residues. V was pared by 3 bases and J by 7 bases, with 8 bases of the junction left unmatched. From germline, CDR1 is SGHNT and CDR2 YYREEE (reference sequence). In DNA, the CDR3 is TGTGCCAGCAGCTCCCGACTAGCGGGGGTAGGGGAGCAGTACTTC. As protein: CASSSRLAGVGEQYF.

This clonotype was observed a few times. The chain joins TRBV7-2 to TRBJ1-2, with D perhaps matching TRBD1 (5 bases). This CDR3 has 14 residues. Looked up from germline, CDR1 is SGHTA and CDR2 is FQGNSA. V shed 4 bases and J shed 8 bases, with 17 bases lying between them. CDR3 nucleotides: TGTGCCAGCAGCTCGCCGGGACTGCTGGAAGGCTACACCTTC. Amino acids: CASSSPGLLEGYTF.

This clonotype appeared a few times. This sequence joins TRBV20-1 and TRBJ2-1; 10 positions agree with TRBD1. The V and J ends lost 2 bases and 6 bases, in that order; junction bases with no gene match: 1. The CDR3 is 13 amino acids. The germline V gene encodes CDR1 DFQATT and CDR2 SNEGSKA (reference sequence). The CDR3 region is CSARRDRGNEQFF. CDR3 DNA: TGCAGTGCTAGAAGGGACAGGGGCAATGAGCAGTTCTTC.

This clonotype was observed many times. The J gene is TRBJ2-3, the V gene TRBV7-2; 8 bases align to TRBD1. The V segment lost 4 bases and the J segment 8 bases; nucleotides outside the gene matches: 17. Germline loops: CDR1 SGHTA, CDR2 FQGNSA. The CDR3 sequence is 17 residues long. The CDR3 here is CASSYSGTGSNPVTQYF. In nucleotides, the CDR3 is TGTGCCAGCAGCTATTCCGGGACAGGAAGTAATCCCGTTACGCAGTATTTT.

V and J are TRBV7-8 and TRBJ1-1; D perhaps matches TRBD1 (5 bases). V shed 5 bases and J shed 2 bases, with 9 bases lying between them. In germline, CDR1 is SGHVS, CDR2 FQNEAQ. The CDR3 loop spans 13 amino acids. This chain's CDR3 is CASSIGVNTEAFF. CDR3 nucleotides: TGTGCCAGCAGCATAGGGGTAAACACTGAAGCTTTCTTT.

This clonotype was counted between two and nine times. The rearrangement joins TRBV23-1 to TRBJ2-3, with TRBD2 matching 7 bases. TRBV23-1 is marked as an open reading frame, function uncertain. The V gene end was trimmed by 6 bases and the J gene end by 0 bases; junction bases not matched to a gene: 6. This CDR3 contains 15 residues. The CDR3 DNA reads as TGCGCCAGCAGACCTCCCGGGGGGAGCACAGATACGCAGTATTTT. This encodes CASRPPGGSTDTQYF.

The genes are TRBV29-1 and TRBJ2-3; possible D gene TRBD2, 7 bases. CDR3 length: 13 amino acids. V was trimmed by 1 base and J by 9 bases, leaving 14 bases between them. Germline V gene lookup returns CDR1 SQVTM and CDR2 ANQGSEA. The CDR3 coding sequence is TGCAGCGTTGAAGCCCGGGGGGCGGCAACGCAGTATTTT. This translates into CSVEARGAATQYF.

V gene TRBV29-1 combines with J gene TRBJ2-5; 8 bases agree with TRBD2. The germline gives CDR1 SQVTM, CDR2 ANQGSEA. The CDR3 is 14 residues long. With V trimmed by 3 bases and J by 6 bases, 9 bases remained unmatched. The CDR3 nucleotides are TGCAGCGTTGATCTTCGGGAGGGGGGGAAGACCCAGTACTTC. The encoded protein is CSVDLREGGKTQYF.

This clonotype turned up a few times. The V and J genes are TRBV11-2 and TRBJ2-3; 12 bases line up with TRBD2. Germline trimming cut 5 bases from V and 4 bases from J; bases unmatched to any gene: 16. The CDR3 has 19 amino acids. Germline V gene sequence: CDR1 SGHAT, CDR2 FQNNGV. The CDR3 region is CASSLGGLAGTRTSDTQYF. The CDR3 nucleotides are TGTGCCAGCAGCCTGGGAGGACTAGCGGGGACGCGGACGTCAGATACGCAGTATTTT.